This passage covers 22 T cell receptor beta chains from one sample sequenced in a study of blood T cell repertoires in COVID-19 (dated by TCRdb to about 2020). Library prep was done by the immunoSEQ multiplex PCR assay. TCRdb's version of the immuneACCESS table is confined to in-frame rearrangements and falls short of the full clone set. An unresolved V gene accounts for under half of the shortfall where checked; the remainder is of unknown origin. The sample table lists about 380,000 clones, 70% to 90% of them with a count of one. The ten biggest clones cover roughly 1.2% of the sample. Sequenced: peripheral blood. These receptor sequences come from a man aged 35-49 years with acute or convalescent COVID-19.

The chain combines TRBV7-8 with TRBJ1-6; 8 bases agree with TRBD1. Germline V gene sequence: CDR1 SGHVS, CDR2 FQNEAQ. This CDR3 is built from 14 residues. V shed 5 bases and J 5 bases; nucleotides not matched to a gene: 2. The CDR3: CASSRGQDNSPLHF. DNA of the CDR3: TGTGCCAGCAGCCGGGGACAGGATAATTCACCCCTCCACTTT.

This chain links TRBV7-9 with TRBJ1-2; tentative D call: TRBD1 (6 bases). Trimming shortened V by 4 bases and J by 10 bases, and 22 bases separated the two germline ends. The CDR3 runs to 15 residues. The V gene's germline CDR1 is SEHNR and CDR2 FQNEAQ (reference sequence). As DNA, the CDR3 is TGTGCCAGCAGCTCATACGGAACGGACAGAGGAGACTACACCTTC. Translating it yields CASSSYGTDRGDYTF.

This sequence joins TRBV7-2 and TRBJ2-7; 10 bases align to TRBD2. Germline loops: CDR1 SGHTA, CDR2 FQGNSA. The CDR3 spans 15 residues. V was pared by 4 bases and J by 3 bases, with 6 bases of the junction left unmatched. CDR3 sequence: CASSSALAGGYEQYF. In DNA form, the CDR3 reads TGTGCCAGCAGCTCGGCCTTAGCGGGGGGCTACGAGCAGTACTTC.

V is TRBV7-9 and J is TRBJ2-1, with D uncertain. Deletions cut 0 bases from V and 7 bases from J, with 7 bases between. Germline CDR1 reads SEHNR; CDR2 reads FQNEAQ (reference sequence). This CDR3 spans 13 amino acids. CDR3 protein: CASSLARRNEQFF. Written as DNA, the CDR3 is TGTGCCAGCAGCTTAGCTAGAAGAAATGAGCAGTTCTTC.

The rearrangement uses TRBV28 and TRBJ1-2; 10 positions match TRBD1. The CDR3 is 16 amino acids. Germline-derived CDR1 and CDR2 are MDHEN and SYDVKM. V dropped 8 bases and J dropped 3; count of bases not matched to a gene: 12. The CDR3 here is CASLTFRDRGYYGYTF. CDR3 nucleotides: TGTGCCAGCCTTACTTTCCGGGACAGGGGATACTATGGCTACACCTTC.

This clone was detected a few times. This chain joins TRBV28 and TRBJ2-3, with a weak D call TRBD2 (6 bases). The germline V and J ends were trimmed by 6 bases and 3 bases, with 19 bases remaining between them. Germline CDR1 and CDR2: MDHEN and SYDVKM. The length of the CDR3 is 16 residues. The CDR3 here is CASRPGDSGETDTQYF. The CDR3 DNA reads as TGTGCCAGCAGGCCCGGGGACTCGGGAGAGACAGATACGCAGTATTTT.

The chain employs TRBV9 and TRBJ2-3; 10 nucleotides line up with TRBD2. The CDR3 sequence is 15 residues long. Germline V gene data show CDR1 as SGDLS and CDR2 as YYNGEE. After removal of 3 bases from V and 5 bases from J, the junction contained 6 bases not matched to a gene. CDR3 amino acids: CASSGSGRWRDTQYF. The CDR3 DNA sequence: TGTGCCAGCAGCGGTAGCGGGAGGTGGAGAGATACGCAGTATTTT. Full variable domain (outside the CDR3, taken from reference TRBV9 and TRBJ2-3): DSGVTQTPKHLITATGQRVTLRCSPRSGDLSVYWYQQSLDQGLQFLIQYYNGEERAKGNILERFSAQQFPDLHSELNLSSLELGDSALYFCASSGSGRWRDTQYFGPGTRLTVL.

CDR3 in amino acids: CAWSRGGDRHNEQFF. Written as DNA, the CDR3 is TGTGCCTGGAGTCGGGGTGGAGACCGCCACAATGAGCAGTTCTTC. The gene calls are TRBV30 and TRBJ2-1; the D gene is possibly TRBD2 (5 bases). V dropped 2 bases and J dropped 5 bases, with 16 bases sitting between them. This CDR3 region has 15 residues. Per germline, CDR1 GTSNPN and CDR2 SVGIG (reference sequence). Complete variable domain (other parts from reference TRBV30 and TRBJ2-1): SQTIHQWPATLVQPVGSPLSLECTVEGTSNPNLYWYRQAAGRGLQLLFYSVGIGQISSEVPQNLSASRPQDRQFILSSKKLLLSDSGFYLCAWSRGGDRHNEQFFGPGTRLTVL.

The chain joins TRBV6-5 to TRBJ1-2; 7 nucleotides line up with TRBD1. J gave up 3 bases and V 7 bases, and 5 bases lay outside the gene matches. The CDR3 covers 13 residues. CDR1 is MNHEY, CDR2 SVGAGI, per germline. The CDR3 DNA reads as TGTGCCAGCACTAAAGACAGGGACTATGGCTACACCTTC. The encoded protein is CASTKDRDYGYTF.

The chain has TRBV7-3 and TRBJ2-1, with TRBD2 matching over 9 bases. The CDR3 loop spans 14 amino acids. Germline CDR1 SGHTA, CDR2 FQGTGA. The J segment lost 5 bases and the V segment lost 7 bases, leaving 6 bases of the junction unmatched. The CDR3 reads CASNSGRGDNEQFF. CDR3 DNA: TGTGCCAGCAATAGCGGGAGAGGGGACAATGAGCAGTTCTTC.

This clone was detected only a few times. Written as DNA, the CDR3 is TGTGCCAGCAGCTGGGAGGGGAAGGGCACTGAAGCTTTCTTT. It is translated as CASSWEGKGTEAFF. This chain joins TRBV7-9 and TRBJ1-1; weak D call: TRBD1 (5 bases). CDR1 is SEHNR, CDR2 FQNEAQ, per germline (reference sequence). The CDR3 is 14 amino acids. V dropped 4 bases and J dropped 4 bases, with 13 bases sitting between them. Looking up the rest from reference TRBV7-9 and TRBJ1-1 gives the full variable domain: DTGVSQNPRHKITKRGQNVTFRCDPISEHNRLYWYRQTLGQGPEFLTYFQNEAQLEKSRLLSDRFSAERPKGSFSTLEIQRTEQGDSAMYLCASSWEGKGTEAFFGQGTRLTVV.

The J gene is TRBJ1-5, the V gene TRBV27; tentatively, D is TRBD1 (5 bases). V dropped 5 bases and J dropped 3 bases, with 17 bases sitting between them. The CDR3 runs to 16 residues. Germline CDR1 MNHEY, CDR2 SMNVEV (reference sequence). CDR3 DNA: TGTGCCAGCAGTCCCCCTCTGACAGAAGACAATCAGCCCCAGCATTTT. Its translation: CASSPPLTEDNQPQHF.

The chain links TRBV7-9 to TRBJ2-2; 10 bases fit TRBD2. The CDR3 totals 16 residues. Germline V gene data show CDR1 as SEHNR and CDR2 as FQNEAQ (reference sequence). The J segment lost 6 bases and the V segment lost 4 bases, leaving 8 bases of the junction unmatched. The CDR3 loop reads CASSSASGRGSGELFF. CDR3 in DNA: TGTGCCAGCAGCTCCGCTAGCGGGAGAGGTTCCGGGGAGCTGTTTTTT.

The rearrangement links TRBV4-1 to TRBJ1-3; 8 nucleotides align to TRBD1. Looked up from germline, CDR1 is MGHRA and CDR2 is YSYEKL. This CDR3 has 14 residues. Trimming cost V 3 bases and J 6 bases; bases outside gene matches: 4. The CDR3 region has the DNA TGCGCCAGCAGCCACAGGGGGCGCGAAAACACCATATATTTT. Translating it yields CASSHRGRENTIYF.

This clone was found a few times. The chain couples TRBV7-8 to TRBJ2-7, with D possibly being TRBD2 (6 bases). CDR1 is SGHVS, CDR2 FQNEAQ, per germline. The CDR3 runs 11 residues. Trimming took off 4 bases at V and 7 bases at J, with 8 bases between the two ends. Here the CDR3 DNA reads TGTGCCAGCAGCTGGGCGGGGGAGCAGTACTTC. Its protein product is CASSWAGEQYF.

This chain connects TRBV9 to TRBJ2-1; D is perhaps TRBD1 (6 bases). The germline V gene has CDR1 SGDLS and CDR2 YYNGEE. V was shortened by 4 bases and J by 1 base, with 12 bases between the two germline ends. This CDR3 comprises 15 residues. The CDR3 region is CASSPRDKSYNEQFF. CDR3 bases: TGTGCCAGCAGCCCCCGGGACAAGTCCTACAATGAGCAGTTCTTC.

The table lists this clone with a few counts. The chain has TRBV28 and TRBJ2-5; D perhaps matches TRBD2 (6 bases). The germline CDR1 and CDR2 sequences are MDHEN and SYDVKM. The V end was cut by 7 bases, the J end by 7 bases, with 19 bases between. This CDR3 has 14 amino acids. The CDR3 loop is CASTSTLGGVTQYF. CDR3 in DNA: TGTGCCAGCACCTCAACGCTAGGCGGGGTGACCCAGTACTTC.

On this clone itself: The sample carries other DNA sequences with the same CDR3. V and J are TRBV27 and TRBJ1-1; TRBD1 agrees at 7 bases. The germline gives CDR1 MNHEY, CDR2 SMNVEV (reference sequence). J was trimmed by 1 base and V by 6 bases; bases with no gene match: 5. The CDR3 has 14 residues. The CDR3 DNA reads TGTGCCAGCAGCTGGAACAGGGGGAACACTGAAGCTTTCTTT. Amino acids: CASSWNRGNTEAFF.

This chain joins TRBV28 and TRBJ1-6; D possibly corresponds to TRBD1 (5 bases). This CDR3 has 15 amino acids. CDR1 and CDR2 (germline): MDHEN, SYDVKM. Trimming stripped 9 bases from V and 7 bases from J, with 19 bases between. CDR3 sequence: CASRGPAGLNSPLHF. The CDR3 bases are TGTGCCAGTCGCGGCCCTGCGGGGCTAAATTCACCCCTCCACTTT.

This clone was detected a few times. This rearrangement joins TRBV5-4 to TRBJ2-7; weak D call: TRBD1 (6 bases). This CDR3 contains 14 residues. Germline assignment: CDR1 SGHNT and CDR2 YYREEE (reference sequence). The V end lost 2 bases, the J end lost 4 bases, and 13 bases lay between the germline ends. CDR3 bases: TGTGCCAGCAGCTTAAGGCAGGGGAATTACGAGCAGTACTTC. Its protein product is CASSLRQGNYEQYF.

This chain connects TRBV5-6 to TRBJ1-2; no firm D call. The CDR3 has 11 residues. In germline, CDR1 is SGHDT, CDR2 YYEEEE. V was trimmed by 7 bases and J by 8 bases, leaving 12 bases between them. The CDR3 DNA sequence: TGTGCCAGCGCGCGGGGATACGGCTACACCTTC. Translation: CASARGYGYTF.

The chain employs TRBV7-9 and TRBJ2-7; no definite D call. In germline, CDR1 is SEHNR, CDR2 FQNEAQ (reference sequence). V lost 7 bases and J 6 bases, leaving 16 bases between the germline ends. This CDR3 region has 13 residues. The CDR3 DNA reads TGTGCCAGCACCCGCCCCCCCGGCGGCGAGCAGTACTTC. It translates to CASTRPPGGEQYF.